This T cell receptor beta chain was obtained from a study of T cell repertoires in ileal Crohn's disease (dated by TCRdb to about 2019). About the study as a whole: The median duration of disease was around 8 years, and at the time of surgery roughly a third of patients were active smokers. The study ran alongside a multicentre cohort designed to identify predictors of early endoscopic recurrence after ileocolonic resection. Roughly half of the patients were given postoperative therapy, with 11 to 12 receiving thiopurines and 15 to 20 receiving anti-TNF agents. All patients had surgery for a complication: stricturing disease in roughly 60% and penetrating disease in roughly 39%. The M6 samples were biopsies of the neoterminal ileum collected during postoperative colonoscopy. A total of roughly 170 mucosal samples from roughly 60 patients were sequenced, with samples obtained at several locations on the surgical specimen and at postoperative endoscopy. Endoscopic postoperative recurrence was defined by a Rutgeerts score above i0. TCR repertoire analysis was done in 50 to 70 Crohn's disease patients from a prospective multicentre cohort. Beyond this particular receptor, the publication reports: A significantly higher proportion of clonal expansions was observed in active smokers at surgery than in non-smokers (about 25% vs 18%, p=0.02). Within the first year after surgery, the timing of postoperative endoscopy varied, and the median delay was about 6.6 months. Higher percentages of high-frequency clones at the time of surgery were linked to endoscopic recurrence, and every patient with clonality above 26.8% (18/57) had recurrence. Only a subgroup of patients, of unstated size, had mucosal CD4 and CD8 T cells sorted and sequenced. More high-frequency clones were carried by sorted CD8 T cells than by CD4 T cells, suggesting that mucosal expansions were mainly CD8.

The CDR3 starts with the cysteine, ends with the phenylalanine, and has 18 residues. Left in the record is the CDR3 DNA by itself, 54 bases read in frame from the first base. V drops 5 bases and J drops 1 base, leaving 18 bases in between. Via the germline V gene, CDR1 is SNHLY and CDR2 FYNNEI. The time point label for this specimen denotes: neoterminal ileum biopsy at postoperative endoscopy, about 6 months after surgery. Adults with ileal or ileocolonic Crohn's disease for whom ileocolonic resection was indicated were considered eligible. Whole ileal mucosal biopsies were stored frozen at -80°C before DNA extraction. A TRizol-based method was used to extract genomic DNA from the frozen whole biopsies, and the DNA was quantified with a NanoDrop 2000 spectrophotometer. For commercial TCRB immunosequencing, about 500 nanograms of biopsy DNA were submitted for each sample. Adaptive Biotechnology amplified CDR3 regions from genomic DNA with a two-step multiplex PCR that controlled for amplification bias. Primers for every V and J gene segment were used in the first PCR, and barcodes and Illumina adapters were added in the second PCR. CDR3 libraries were sequenced using an Illumina instrument. In the source study's methods: Vendor-provided pipelines were combined with custom analysis of raw data in R/Bioconductor under R version 3.3.0. Clonality, which ranges from 0 to 1, was calculated as the inverse of the normalised Shannon entropy across all productive clones. High-frequency clones were defined as the share of the repertoire taken up by the top 100 clones, keeping only clones that passed a 95% confidence test. The Simpson index measured repertoire diversity, and the Morisita-Horn index measured overlap between samples. TCRdb re-hosts the immuneACCESS table, in-frame sequences only. Its copies lack some clones; in the studies checked, an unresolved V gene accounts for under half of them, and the cause for the rest is not known. That table supplies the V and J calls and clone size; D and trimming were determined from the DNA. Present in this sample are over 10,000 clones, roughly 73% of which were seen just once. 8.6% of the sample lies in the top ten.

This clone was seen a few times. What this receptor recognizes is not known. No base quality values were provided; no much bigger clone lies one nucleotide off. This receptor was identified in an adult with Crohn's disease. The sequenced sample consisted of ileal tissue. The chain is assembled from TRBV2 and TRBJ2-6; TRBD2 is possibly the D segment (6 matching bases). The DNA is as follows: TGTGCCAGCAGTATAAGGAGGGCGTTTAGTTCTGGGGCCAACGTCCTGACTTTC. Its translation reads: CASSIRRAFSSGANVLTF.